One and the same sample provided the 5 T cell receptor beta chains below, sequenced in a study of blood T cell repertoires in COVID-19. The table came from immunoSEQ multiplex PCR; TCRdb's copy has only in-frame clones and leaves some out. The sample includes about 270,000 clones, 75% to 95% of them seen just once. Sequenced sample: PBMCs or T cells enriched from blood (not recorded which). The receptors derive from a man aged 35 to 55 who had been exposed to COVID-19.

The CDR3 coding sequence is TGTGCCAGCAGTGAAGGGAGCACTGAAGCTTTCTTT. Protein: CASSEGSTEAFF. V is TRBV6-1 and J is TRBJ1-1, with D hard to call. Germline-derived CDR1 and CDR2 are MNHNS and SASEGT. The V end was cut by 1 base, the J end by 4 bases, with 4 bases between. CDR3 length: 12 amino acids.

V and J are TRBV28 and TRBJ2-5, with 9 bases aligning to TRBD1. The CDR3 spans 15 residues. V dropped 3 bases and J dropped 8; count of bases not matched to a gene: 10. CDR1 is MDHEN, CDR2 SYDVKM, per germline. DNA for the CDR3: TGTGCCAGCAGTTTCCATCTCATGGACAGGGGAACCCAGTACTTC. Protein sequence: CASSFHLMDRGTQYF. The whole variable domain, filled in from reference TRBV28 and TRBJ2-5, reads DVKVTQSSRYLVKRTGEKVFLECVQDMDHENMFWYRQDPGLGLRLIYFSYDVKMKEKGDIPEGYSVSREKKERFSLILESASTNQTSMYLCASSFHLMDRGTQYFGPGTRLLVL.

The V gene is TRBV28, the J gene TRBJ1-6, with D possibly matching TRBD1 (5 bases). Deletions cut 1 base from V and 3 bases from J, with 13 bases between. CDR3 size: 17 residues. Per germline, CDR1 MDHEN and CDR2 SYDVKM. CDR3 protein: CASSLLGRGFYNSPLHF. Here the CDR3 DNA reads TGTGCCAGCAGTTTATTGGGGAGGGGTTTCTATAATTCACCCCTCCACTTT.

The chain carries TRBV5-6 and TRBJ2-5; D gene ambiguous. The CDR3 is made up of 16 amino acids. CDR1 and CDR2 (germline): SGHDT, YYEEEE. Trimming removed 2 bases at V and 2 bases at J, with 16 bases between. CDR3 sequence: CASSFRLYALQETQYF. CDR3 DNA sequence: TGTGCCAGCAGCTTCCGACTTTATGCGTTGCAAGAGACCCAGTACTTC.

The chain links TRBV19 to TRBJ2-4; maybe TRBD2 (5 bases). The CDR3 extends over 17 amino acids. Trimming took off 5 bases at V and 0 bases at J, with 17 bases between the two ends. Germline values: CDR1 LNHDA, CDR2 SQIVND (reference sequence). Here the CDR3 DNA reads TGTGCCAGTAGTCCGCGAACGGGAACTTTAGCCAAAAACATTCAGTACTTC. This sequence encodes CASSPRTGTLAKNIQYF. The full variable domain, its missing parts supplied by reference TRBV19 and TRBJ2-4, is DGGITQSPKYLFRKEGQNVTLSCEQNLNHDAMYWYRQDPGQGLRLIYYSQIVNDFQKGDIAEGYSVSREKKESFPLTVTSAQKNPTAFYLCASSPRTGTLAKNIQYFGAGTRLSVL.